These T cell receptor beta chains were read from a single sample in a study of shared clonotypes between healthy human individuals. TCRdb keeps only in-frame clones here, not all; method: immunoSEQ multiplex PCR. The sample includes 1.6 million or so clones, roughly 96% of them seen just once. The sequenced material came from naive CD4+ T cells sorted from blood. These receptors all stem from a young man in good health. Both conserved end residues are part of each CDR3. The order of the fields is CDR3 protein, CDR3 DNA, D gene, clone size, J gene, CDR3 length, V gene. D genes are given only for firm matches. Not every row has a clone size; where given, it reads once, few, many or a size class.

CASGLFGGLGTEAFF | TGTGCTAGTGGTTTGTTTGGGGGTTTGGGGACTGAAGCTTTCTTT | . | . | TRBJ1-1 | 15 | TRBV12-5
CASSKTGANYGYTF | TGTGCCAGCAGCAAGACAGGAGCTAACTATGGCTACACCTTC | . | . | TRBJ1-2 | 14 | TRBV7-9
CASSDVVAGVASTDTQYF | TGTGCCAGCAGTGACGTCGTAGCGGGAGTGGCTAGCACAGATACGCAGTATTTT | TRBD2 | . | TRBJ2-3 | 18 | TRBV2
CASRSGGSSGANVLTF | TGTGCCAGCAGGTCGGGGGGGAGCTCTGGGGCCAACGTCCTGACTTTC | TRBD2 | . | TRBJ2-6 | 16 | TRBV9
CASSEQGMNTEAFF | TGTGCCAGCAGCGAACAGGGAATGAACACTGAAGCTTTCTTT | . | . | TRBJ1-1 | 14 | TRBV5-6
CASSERGGLLDEQFF | TGTGCCAGCAGTGAAAGAGGAGGGCTACTAGATGAGCAGTTCTTC | . | . | TRBJ2-1 | 15 | TRBV6-1
CASSQDLTGAEAFF | TGCGCCAGCAGCCAAGACCTGACAGGGGCTGAAGCTTTCTTT | TRBD1 | . | TRBJ1-1 | 14 | TRBV4-1
CASSSRGSRAGELFF | TGTGCCAGCAGCTCCCGCGGGAGTCGAGCCGGGGAGCTGTTTTTT | TRBD2 | . | TRBJ2-2 | 15 | TRBV7-3
CASSPRGFGEKLFF | TGTGCCAGCTCACCACGGGGGTTCGGTGAAAAACTGTTTTTT | . | . | TRBJ1-4 | 14 | TRBV18
CASSFLSGVGAKNIQYF | TGTGCCAGCAGCTTTCTTAGCGGGGTGGGGGCCAAAAACATTCAGTACTTC | TRBD2 | . | TRBJ2-4 | 17 | TRBV5-6
CASSERLAGGAGELFF | TGCGCCAGCAGTGAGAGACTAGCGGGAGGAGCCGGGGAGCTGTTTTTT | TRBD2 | . | TRBJ2-2 | 16 | TRBV10-1
CASNSGSGANVLTF | TGTGCCAGCAACTCAGGCTCTGGGGCCAACGTCCTGACTTTC | . | . | TRBJ2-6 | 14 | TRBV7-2
CASGSRDRTNYGYTF | TGTGCCAGCGGCTCAAGGGACAGAACTAACTATGGCTACACCTTC | TRBD1 | . | TRBJ1-2 | 15 | TRBV28
CASSPPGLAGGMYQETQYF | TGTGCCAGCAGCCCCCCGGGACTAGCGGGAGGAATGTACCAAGAGACCCAGTACTTC | TRBD2 | . | TRBJ2-5 | 19 | TRBV9
CASSDLAYEQYF | TGCGCCAGCAGTGACCTAGCTTACGAGCAGTACTTC | . | . | TRBJ2-7 | 12 | TRBV10-2
CASSLTGFAPYNEQFF | TGTGCCAGCAGCTTAACCGGGTTCGCCCCCTACAATGAGCAGTTCTTC | . | . | TRBJ2-1 | 16 | TRBV13
CASSIGTVGNQPQHF | TGTGCCAGCAGCATAGGGACAGTAGGTAATCAGCCCCAGCATTTT | TRBD1 | . | TRBJ1-5 | 15 | TRBV7-2
CASSPFRDSGDEQYF | TGTGCCAGCTCACCATTTCGGGACAGTGGCGACGAGCAGTACTTC | TRBD1 | . | TRBJ2-7 | 15 | TRBV18
CASSLGQGNQPQHF | TGTGCCAGCAGTCTCGGACAGGGGAATCAGCCCCAGCATTTT | TRBD1 | . | TRBJ1-5 | 14 | TRBV6-5
CASNHPAGGPGFSYNEQFF | TGTGCCAGCAATCACCCGGCGGGAGGGCCCGGATTCTCCTACAATGAGCAGTTCTTC | . | . | TRBJ2-1 | 19 | TRBV21-1
CASSSLLRNEQFF | TGTGCCAGCAGCTCCCTCTTACGCAATGAGCAGTTCTTC | . | once | TRBJ2-1 | 13 | TRBV11-2
CASSIPAGDEQFF | TGCGCCAGCAGCATCCCAGCCGGCGATGAGCAGTTCTTC | . | . | TRBJ2-1 | 13 | TRBV5-1
CAARTGGDTGELFF | TGTGCCGCAAGGACAGGGGGCGACACCGGGGAGCTGTTTTTT | TRBD1 | . | TRBJ2-2 | 14 | TRBV10-3
CASSLGLNRGETQYF | TGTGCCAGCTCACTCGGTTTAAACAGGGGAGAGACCCAGTACTTC | TRBD1 | . | TRBJ2-5 | 15 | TRBV18
CASSPEGLWAFF | TGCGCCAGCAGCCCGGAGGGTCTGTGGGCTTTCTTT | . | . | TRBJ1-1 | 12 | TRBV5-1
CASSSSASSYEQYF | TGTGCCAGCAGCTCCTCAGCAAGCTCCTACGAGCAGTACTTC | . | . | TRBJ2-7 | 14 | TRBV5-4
CAISVLNEQFF | TGTGCCATCAGTGTGCTAAATGAGCAGTTCTTC | . | . | TRBJ2-1 | 11 | TRBV10-3
CASSQSQGYGYEQYF | TGTGCCAGCAGTCAATCGCAGGGTTACGGCTACGAGCAGTACTTC | . | once | TRBJ2-7 | 15 | TRBV6-6
CASSSGDTGNQPQHF | TGTGCCAGCAGCTCGGGGGACACCGGCAATCAGCCCCAGCATTTT | . | . | TRBJ1-5 | 15 | TRBV5-8
CASSTKRDRGEQYF | TGTGCCAGCAGCACCAAGAGGGACAGAGGCGAGCAGTACTTC | TRBD1 | . | TRBJ2-7 | 14 | TRBV7-2
CASSELAGGLSDTQYF | TGCGCCAGCAGTGAACTAGCGGGAGGATTATCGGATACGCAGTATTTT | TRBD2 | . | TRBJ2-3 | 16 | TRBV5-1
CASSELGFGQPQHF | TGTGCCAGCAGTGAACTGGGGTTCGGTCAGCCCCAGCATTTT | . | . | TRBJ1-5 | 14 | TRBV6-1
CASSLNLWAGVGEQYF | TGTGCCAGCAGCTTAAATTTATGGGCAGGGGTTGGCGAGCAGTACTTC | . | . | TRBJ2-7 | 16 | TRBV11-2
CASSDSTRGADTQYF | TGTGCCAGCAGTGATAGTACTAGGGGGGCAGATACGCAGTATTTT | . | once | TRBJ2-3 | 15 | TRBV6-1
CASSILQGAPVAEAFF | TGTGCCAGTAGTATTCTCCAGGGGGCTCCGGTTGCTGAAGCTTTCTTT | TRBD1 | . | TRBJ1-1 | 16 | TRBV19
CASSNTVNEQFF | TGCGCCAGTTCCAATACCGTCAATGAGCAGTTCTTC | . | . | TRBJ2-1 | 12 | TRBV5-1
CASSLARWGQGYEQYF | TGTGCCAGCAGCTTAGCGAGGTGGGGACAGGGCTACGAGCAGTACTTC | TRBD1 | . | TRBJ2-7 | 16 | TRBV11-2
CASSNPLPTGTGQWEQFF | TGTGCCAGCAGCAATCCTTTGCCTACCGGGACAGGACAATGGGAGCAGTTCTTC | TRBD1 | . | TRBJ2-1 | 18 | TRBV5-4
CASSFDRTNTEAFF | TGCGCCAGCAGCTTCGACAGGACGAACACTGAAGCTTTCTTT | . | . | TRBJ1-1 | 14 | TRBV5-1
CASSIPGMSKETQYF | TGTGCCAGTAGTATTCCGGGAATGTCGAAAGAGACCCAGTACTTC | . | . | TRBJ2-5 | 15 | TRBV19
CSVLTGPNQPQHF | TGCAGCGTTTTGACAGGGCCCAATCAGCCCCAGCATTTT | TRBD1 | once | TRBJ1-5 | 13 | TRBV29-1
CASSLVSGVRIF | TGTGCCAGCAGCTTAGTCTCCGGGGTTCGTATTTTC | . | . | TRBJ2-7 | 12 | TRBV7-9
CASSSGRDRGRGGYGYTF | TGTGCCAGCAGTTCCGGTCGCGACAGGGGGCGTGGGGGCTATGGCTACACCTTC | TRBD1 | . | TRBJ1-2 | 18 | TRBV27
CASSLVSYEQYF | TGTGCCAGCAGCTTAGTATCCTACGAGCAGTACTTC | . | . | TRBJ2-7 | 12 | TRBV7-2
CASSSRQGDSNQPQHF | TGTGCCAGCTCGTCCCGACAGGGAGATAGCAATCAGCCCCAGCATTTT | TRBD1 | once | TRBJ1-5 | 16 | TRBV18
CASSMTQGAPAFNQPQHF | TGTGCCAGTAGTATGACACAGGGGGCACCGGCCTTCAATCAGCCCCAGCATTTT | TRBD1 | . | TRBJ1-5 | 18 | TRBV19
CASSLDGYTGELFF | TGTGCCAGCAGCTTAGATGGGTACACCGGGGAGCTGTTTTTT | . | . | TRBJ2-2 | 14 | TRBV11-3
CASSPQGGRINYGYTF | TGTGCCAGCAGCCCGCAGGGGGGGAGAATTAACTATGGCTACACCTTC | TRBD1 | once | TRBJ1-2 | 16 | TRBV9
CASSLGTSGKETQYF | TGTGCCAGCAGTTTAGGGACTAGCGGGAAAGAGACCCAGTACTTC | TRBD2 | . | TRBJ2-5 | 15 | TRBV28
CASSLDRRSYEQYF | TGTGCCAGCAGCCTCGACAGGAGGTCCTACGAGCAGTACTTC | . | . | TRBJ2-7 | 14 | TRBV5-4
CASSLRLANSYEQYF | TGTGCCAGCAGCTTGCGACTAGCGAACTCCTACGAGCAGTACTTC | TRBD2 | once | TRBJ2-7 | 15 | TRBV7-8
CASHFQRNTGELFF | TGTGCCAGCCATTTCCAGCGGAACACCGGGGAGCTGTTTTTT | . | . | TRBJ2-2 | 14 | TRBV28